In its sample, the clone carrying this TCR beta chain was seen a few times. The antigen remains unidentified. Deletions cut 3 bases from V and 3 bases from J, with 14 bases between. Germline-derived CDR1 and CDR2 are LGHNA and YSLEER. The CDR3 contains 15 residues. These data belong to a study of CD8 T cells in ankylosing spondylitis. Study results and limitations: Matched ankylosing spondylitis synovial fluid reportedly showed significant enrichment of disease-linked clones. For ankylosing spondylitis blood, a TCR beta motif of about eight highly homologous variants appeared characteristic.

Researchers built TCR beta libraries using quantitative 5'-RACE with molecular barcodes. TCRdb re-called the 5' RACE reads through MiXCR, storing one row per CDR3 protein. This table holds roughly 440,000 distinct CDR3 sequences, roughly a sixth found once. Sequencing was done on a sample of blood, either unsorted or a sorted T cell fraction (not recorded which). The TCR originated in a male donor with ankylosing spondylitis. This rearrangement joins TRBV4-3 to TRBJ1-2; no definite D call. The CDR3 spells CASSQETPVYYGYTF. Here the CDR3 DNA reads TGCGCCAGCAGCCAGGAAACGCCTGTTTACTATGGCTACACCTTC.